This TCR beta chain appears in the sequencing data of a study of blood T cell repertoires in COVID-19. Study background: There were acute and convalescent COVID-19 samples, and they came from the United States, Italy and Spain. Sample material is recorded as cDNA or gDNA derived from T cells, B-cell-depleted T cells, or PBMCs.

The V segment lost 5 bases and the J segment 4 bases; nucleotides outside the gene matches: 5. From germline, CDR1 is MNHEY and CDR2 SVGEGT. CDR3 length equals 14 residues. Methods used by the authors: Reference gene primer amplification gave estimated nucleated cell counts. Some clones are missing from TCRdb's copy, which holds only in-frame ones; the method was immunoSEQ multiplex PCR. V and J calls and clone size are given by that table; D and trimming were obtained from the DNA. The sample has 150,000 to 180,000 clones; 75% to 80% are singletons. The TCR originated in a man at least 80 years old with acute or convalescent COVID-19. Material: peripheral blood. The genes are TRBV6-2 or TRBV6-3 and TRBJ1-2; 9 nucleotides align to TRBD1. The CDR3 reads CASSLRTGAYGYTF. CDR3 nucleotides: TGTGCCAGCAGTCTCCGGACAGGGGCCTATGGCTACACCTTC.